Each of the 32 T cell receptor beta chains below was sequenced from the same sample in a study of response to subunit inactivated influenza vaccine. One entry per CDR3 protein, called by TCRdb with MiXCR from the RT-PCR reads. The sample consists of about 540,000 distinct CDR3 sequences, approximately 22% of them appearing once. These data were also reused for a study on T cells expressing NK-cell markers. That study reports: Libraries used 5'RACE template switching adding universal primer site and UMIs.

The source material was CD4+ T cells sorted from PBMCs, sampled 12 days after vaccination. These TCRs come from a man aged 45-65 years who received an inactivated influenza vaccine.

The chain has TRBV18 and TRBJ2-5, with D tentatively TRBD2 (5 bases). Per germline, CDR1 KGHSH and CDR2 LQKENI. The CDR3 covers 14 residues. V lost 3 bases to trimming and J lost 1 base, with 9 bases between them. DNA for the CDR3: TGTGCCAGCTCACCGGGAGCTACCCAAGAGACCCAGTACTTC. It encodes CASSPGATQETQYF.

This clonotype was seen a handful of times. The chain couples TRBV12-3 or TRBV12-4 to TRBJ2-1, with D tentatively TRBD2 (5 bases). CDR3 length equals 15 residues. With 4 bases removed from V and 0 bases from J, the gap between germline ends came to 10 bases. The DNA for the CDR3 is TGTGCCAGCAGTTGGACTGAGAGCTCCTACAATGAGCAGTTCTTC. Amino acids: CASSWTESSYNEQFF.

This clonotype was recorded at least ten times. This rearrangement joins TRBV5-1 to TRBJ2-7, with unresolved D. The CDR3 is 14 amino acids. V shed 0 bases and J shed 3 bases, with 10 bases lying between them. Germline V gene data show CDR1 as SGHRS and CDR2 as YFSETQ. The CDR3 here is CASSLAHSSYEQYF. CDR3 DNA sequence: TGCGCCAGCAGCTTGGCGCACAGCAGCTACGAGCAGTACTTC.

The genes are TRBV27 and TRBJ2-5; tentatively, D is TRBD1 (6 bases). The CDR3 is 14 residues long. Germline lookup yields CDR1 MNHEY and CDR2 SMNVEV (reference sequence). Trimming took 6 bases from V and 1 from J, leaving 12 bases between them. CDR3 residues: CASRGLDSQETQYF. In DNA form, the CDR3 reads TGTGCCAGCAGGGGCTTGGACAGCCAAGAGACCCAGTACTTC.

In this sample, this clonotype turned up a few times. The rearrangement uses TRBV7-2 and TRBJ2-1, with TRBD2 as a possible D gene (8 bases). The CDR3 runs to 15 residues. Trimming left V 3 bases short and J 6 bases short, with 15 bases between. Germline assignment: CDR1 SGHTA and CDR2 FQGNSA. This CDR3 reads CASSLSGRQGNEQFF. The CDR3 nucleotides are TGTGCCAGCAGCTTGAGCGGGAGACAGGGCAATGAGCAGTTCTTC.

This chain joins TRBV5-1 and TRBJ2-1, with 14 bases that match TRBD2. The CDR3 has 14 amino acids. V shed 7 bases, J shed 8 bases, and the junction held 5 bases outside the gene matches. In germline, CDR1 is SGHRS, CDR2 YFSETQ. For the CDR3, the DNA is TGCGCCAGCGCGGGACTAGCGGGAGTCGATGAGCAGTTCTTC. It yields the protein CASAGLAGVDEQFF.

The chain uses TRBV20-1 and TRBJ2-1; D gene uncertain. The ends were cut back, 3 bases at V and 1 base at J, with 13 bases in the middle. CDR1 is DFQATT, CDR2 SNEGSKA, per germline (reference sequence). The CDR3 loop spans 15 amino acids. The chain's CDR3 is CSASMRLLSYNEQFF. The DNA of the CDR3 is TGCAGTGCTAGTATGCGTTTATTATCCTACAATGAGCAGTTCTTC.

This clonotype occurred a few times. CDR3 DNA sequence: TGCAGCGCCTACCAGGGGGCCCACGGCGAGCAGTACTTC. This encodes CSAYQGAHGEQYF. The genes are TRBV29-1 and TRBJ2-7, with 8 positions matching TRBD1. V lost 7 bases, J lost 6 bases, and 11 bases stayed unmatched. CDR3 length: 13 amino acids. Germline V CDR1 and CDR2: SQVTM, ANQGSEA.

The chain links TRBV20-1 to TRBJ2-3; TRBD2 matches at 10 bases. V lost 6 bases to trimming and J lost 5 bases; unmatched junction nucleotides: 5. CDR1 and CDR2 (germline): DFQATT, SNEGSKA (reference sequence). The CDR3 consists of 13 residues. The CDR3 region is CSAERGGIDTQYF. CDR3 sequence (DNA): TGCAGTGCAGAGCGGGGGGGGATAGATACGCAGTATTTT.

In its sample, this clonotype was seen a few times. The rearrangement links TRBV12-3 or TRBV12-4 to TRBJ1-2, with a tentative D call TRBD1 (5 bases). CDR3 size: 12 residues. Trimming shortened V by 8 bases and J by 2 bases, and 9 bases separated the two germline ends. The CDR3 loop is CASLGLNYGYTF. As DNA, the CDR3 is TGTGCCAGCCTGGGGCTAAACTATGGCTACACCTTC.

This chain's CDR3 is CASSSTYETTEAFF. CDR3 coding DNA: TGTGCCAGCAGTTCCACGTATGAGACAACTGAAGCTTTCTTT. This rearrangement joins TRBV6-5 to TRBJ1-1, with D unresolved. CDR1 is MNHEY and CDR2 is SVGAGI in the germline V gene. The V end was cut by 4 bases, the J end by 5 bases, with 14 bases between. The CDR3 runs 14 residues.

A few counts support this clonotype. The chain joins TRBV20-1 to TRBJ1-2; D perhaps matches TRBD1 (6 bases). V was clipped by 6 bases and J by 6 bases, with 17 bases between them. Germline V CDR1 and CDR2: DFQATT, SNEGSKA (reference sequence). The CDR3 runs 13 residues. CDR3 sequence: CSARDKGFNGYTF. The CDR3 DNA reads as TGCAGTGCCCGGGACAAAGGGTTCAATGGCTACACCTTC.

The gene calls are TRBV5-1 and TRBJ2-2, with D unresolved. CDR1 is SGHRS and CDR2 is YFSETQ in the germline V gene. Trimming stripped 0 bases from V and 5 bases from J, with 8 bases between. The CDR3 is 14 amino acids. The CDR3 DNA reads as TGCGCCAGCAGCTTGGCGGACGTTACCGGGGAGCTGTTTTTT. Translating gives CASSLADVTGELFF.

The chain carries TRBV5-6 and TRBJ2-3, with a tentative D call TRBD1 (5 bases). Germline V gene data show CDR1 as SGHDT and CDR2 as YYEEEE. This CDR3 has 14 amino acids. Trimming cost V 4 bases and J 2 bases, with 11 bases left between them. The CDR3 sequence: CASSRTGFTDTQYF. For the CDR3, the DNA is TGTGCCAGCAGCCGTACAGGATTCACAGATACGCAGTATTTT. The complete variable domain, with remaining parts taken from reference TRBV5-6 and TRBJ2-3, reads DAGVTQSPTHLIKTRGQQVTLRCSPKSGHDTVSWYQQALGQGPQFIFQYYEEEERQRGNFPDRFSGHQFPNYSSELNVNALLLGDSALYLCASSRTGFTDTQYFGPGTRLTVL.

This clonotype was detected only a few times. This chain connects TRBV7-8 to TRBJ1-3, with D unresolved. V was pared by 3 bases and J by 0 bases, with 12 bases between. This CDR3 region has 16 residues. Germline lookup yields CDR1 SGHVS and CDR2 FQNEAQ. CDR3 protein: CASSLNPGNSGNTIYF. CDR3 sequence (DNA): TGTGCCAGCAGCTTGAATCCGGGTAACTCTGGAAACACCATATATTTT. The full variable domain, with the rest looked up from reference TRBV7-8 and TRBJ1-3, is GAGVSQSPRYKVAKRGQDVALRCDPISGHVSLFWYQQALGQGPEFLTYFQNEAQLDKSGLPSDRFFAERPEGSVSTLKIQRTQQEDSAVYLCASSLNPGNSGNTIYFGEGSWLTVV.

The rearrangement uses TRBV7-8 and TRBJ1-4, with a weak D call TRBD1 (6 bases). Per the germline V gene, CDR1 is SGHVS and CDR2 is FQNEAQ. The germline V and J ends were trimmed by 5 bases and 4 bases, with 20 bases remaining between them. The length of the CDR3 is 17 residues. The CDR3 DNA reads as TGTGCCAGCAGCGCCCGGGACATCCCCTCCTATAATGAAAAACTGTTTTTT. This translates into CASSARDIPSYNEKLFF.

Note on this clonotype: The junction does not match germline at one end; this may be a read error. The rearrangement uses TRBV5-1 and TRBJ2-2; possibly TRBD2 for D (5 bases). Germline CDR1 and CDR2: SGHRS and YFSETQ. The CDR3 consists of 15 residues. CDR3 residues: CASSLREGWTEELFF. CDR3 DNA: TGCGCCAGCAGCCTACGCGAGGGCTGGACCGAGGAGCTGTTTTTT.

The CDR3 DNA follows: TGTGCCAGCAGCTCGAAGGGACTAGCGGGGACGCAGTATTTT. Protein: CASSSKGLAGTQYF. This chain links TRBV7-8 with TRBJ2-3; 13 bases agree with TRBD2. The CDR3 covers 14 residues. V was clipped by 4 bases and J by 9 bases; unmatched bases: 4. CDR1 is SGHVS and CDR2 is FQNEAQ in the germline V gene.

J is TRBJ1-1 and V is TRBV7-9; D is undetermined. The CDR3 spans 14 residues. Germline V lookup: CDR1 SEHNR, CDR2 FQNEAQ (reference sequence). V lost 4 bases, J lost 1 base, and 10 bases lay in between. In nucleotides, the CDR3 is TGTGCCAGCAGCTACGGACTGGAGAACACTGAAGCTTTCTTT. This codes for CASSYGLENTEAFF. The whole variable domain, filled in from reference TRBV7-9 and TRBJ1-1, reads DTGVSQNPRHKITKRGQNVTFRCDPISEHNRLYWYRQTLGQGPEFLTYFQNEAQLEKSRLLSDRFSAERPKGSFSTLEIQRTEQGDSAMYLCASSYGLENTEAFFGQGTRLTVV.

The J gene is TRBJ2-2, the V gene TRBV28, with D possibly matching TRBD1 (5 bases). This CDR3 is built from 14 residues. Trimming pared 5 bases from V and 6 bases from J, leaving 13 bases between. CDR1 and CDR2 from the germline V gene are MDHEN and SYDVKM. In DNA, the CDR3 is TGTGCCAGCAGTCCAATACAGGTTGCCGGGGAGCTGTTTTTT. Protein product: CASSPIQVAGELFF.

The rearrangement links TRBV5-5 to TRBJ2-2; D gene ambiguous. Trimming took off 3 bases at V and 0 bases at J, with 9 bases between the two ends. The CDR3 runs to 15 residues. Germline V gene sequence: CDR1 SGHKS, CDR2 YYEKEE (reference sequence). DNA for the CDR3: TGTGCCAGCAGCTGGCATCCTTCGAACACCGGGGAGCTGTTTTTT. This translates into CASSWHPSNTGELFF.

This chain joins TRBV5-5 and TRBJ2-7, with D maybe TRBD2 (5 bases). With 0 bases removed from V and 5 bases from J, the gap between germline ends came to 15 bases. The CDR3 loop spans 15 amino acids. From germline, CDR1 is SGHKS and CDR2 YYEKEE (reference sequence). CDR3 DNA: TGTGCCAGCAGCTTGGTTTCCGGGGTCTACGACGAGCAGTACTTC. Its protein is CASSLVSGVYDEQYF.

The chain links TRBV12-3 or TRBV12-4 to TRBJ2-3; D unclear. V was shortened by 8 bases and J by 1 base, with 13 bases between the two germline ends. The CDR3 has 14 residues. The CDR3 DNA is TGTGCCAGCGTTCCCGGACCGCGCACAGATACGCAGTATTTT. Protein product: CASVPGPRTDTQYF.

This chain connects TRBV12-3 or TRBV12-4 to TRBJ1-6, with D unresolved. V was cut by 3 bases and J by 7 bases, with 10 bases left in between. The CDR3 loop spans 14 amino acids. CDR3 residues: CASSFKGGNSPLHF. Here the CDR3 DNA reads TGTGCCAGCAGTTTTAAGGGAGGAAATTCACCCCTCCACTTT.

This clonotype was observed a few times. The chain has TRBV7-9 and TRBJ1-2, with a possible D match to TRBD1 (5 bases). The CDR3 totals 15 residues. V dropped 5 bases and J dropped 4 bases, with 17 bases sitting between them. Germline CDR1 and CDR2: SEHNR and FQNEAQ (reference sequence). The CDR3 DNA is TGTGCCAGCAGCCAAACCGGGACGATGATCTATGGCTACACCTTC. This gives the protein CASSQTGTMIYGYTF.

This clonotype has only a few counts. The V and J genes are TRBV7-2 and TRBJ2-2; weak D call: TRBD1 (5 bases). The CDR3 is 15 amino acids. Between the trimmed V and J ends, which lost 4 bases and 3 bases, there was a span of 12 bases. Germline loops: CDR1 SGHTA, CDR2 FQGNSA. The CDR3 is CASSSQSRDTGELFF. In DNA form, the CDR3 reads TGTGCCAGCAGCTCTCAAAGCAGGGACACCGGGGAGCTGTTTTTT.

The rearrangement uses TRBV11-1 and TRBJ2-3, with unresolved D. Germline V gives CDR1 SGHAT, CDR2 FQDESV (reference sequence). The length of the CDR3 is 13 residues. The V and J ends lost 3 bases and 6 bases respectively, with 10 bases between them. The CDR3 DNA reads as TGTGCCAGCAGCTTCGGCCTCAGGGATACGCAGTATTTT. It specifies CASSFGLRDTQYF.

The chain is built from TRBV7-3 and TRBJ2-3, with D uncertain. In germline, CDR1 is SGHTA, CDR2 FQGTGA. The length of the CDR3 is 16 residues. The germline V and J ends were trimmed by 1 base and 3 bases, with 14 bases remaining between them. The CDR3 protein is CASSLKGPPGTDTQYF. The CDR3 DNA reads TGTGCCAGCAGCTTAAAAGGGCCCCCCGGTACAGATACGCAGTATTTT. Complete variable domain (other parts from reference TRBV7-3 and TRBJ2-3): GAGVSQTPSNKVTEKGKYVELRCDPISGHTALYWYRQSLGQGPEFLIYFQGTGAADDSGLPNDRFFAVRPEGSVSTLKIQRTERGDSAVYLCASSLKGPPGTDTQYFGPGTRLTVL.

This clonotype was picked up a small number of times. The genes are TRBV6-1 and TRBJ2-3; the D gene is possibly TRBD2 (6 bases). Germline V gives CDR1 MNHNS, CDR2 SASEGT. The CDR3 extends over 14 amino acids. V was shortened by 4 bases and J by 6 bases, with 14 bases between the two germline ends. The CDR3 is CASSGNRGRDTQYF. DNA for the CDR3: TGTGCCAGCAGTGGGAACCGGGGGAGGGATACGCAGTATTTT.

This clonotype was picked up a small number of times. This chain uses TRBV27 with TRBJ1-4; 11 bases match TRBD1. J gave up 7 bases and V 5 bases, and 6 bases lay outside the gene matches. The germline V gene encodes CDR1 MNHEY and CDR2 SMNVEV (reference sequence). The CDR3 is 15 amino acids. The CDR3 sequence is CASSRTGGSVEKLFF. CDR3 coding DNA: TGTGCCAGCAGTCGGACAGGGGGCTCGGTTGAAAAACTGTTTTTT.

This clonotype was observed many times. V and J are TRBV5-1 and TRBJ2-1, with 13 bases lining up with TRBD2. Germline trimming cut 4 bases from V and 5 bases from J; bases unmatched to any gene: 3. The CDR3 runs 15 residues. CDR1 is SGHRS and CDR2 is YFSETQ in the germline V gene. Here the CDR3 DNA reads TGCGCCAGCAGCCGGGGACTAGCGGGGAACAATGAGCAGTTCTTC. Its protein product is CASSRGLAGNNEQFF.

This clonotype came up many times. The chain couples TRBV7-2 to TRBJ2-1, with 15 bases that match TRBD2. The junction had 7 bases not matched to a gene; V was cut back by 4 bases and J by 6 bases. The CDR3 consists of 17 residues. Germline CDR1 reads SGHTA; CDR2 reads FQGNSA. CDR3 bases: TGTGCCAGCAGCTCATTCATGGGACTAGCGGGAGGCAATGAGCAGTTCTTC. Translated, it gives CASSSFMGLAGGNEQFF.